The next 22 T cell receptor beta chains were all read from a single sample in a study of blood T cell repertoires in COVID-19. Clones were sequenced by immunoSEQ multiplex PCR, and TCRdb holds only the in-frame ones, with some missing. The table lists 190,000 or so clones, 80% to 85% of them singletons. The material sequenced was peripheral blood. The receptor source for this set is a woman of 80 years or more with COVID-19, enrolled during active disease.

This chain connects TRBV5-1 to TRBJ2-7; TRBD2 agrees at 8 bases. Germline CDR1 and CDR2: SGHRS and YFSETQ. Unmatched junction bases numbered 5, after V lost 0 bases and J lost 3 bases. CDR3 size: 15 residues. The CDR3 DNA is TGCGCCAGCAGCTTGGTGGCGGGAGGAGGCTACGAGCAGTACTTC. Its protein is CASSLVAGGGYEQYF.

This clone was recorded once. The rearrangement links TRBV5-1 to TRBJ1-1; weak D call: TRBD1 (5 bases). The CDR3 totals 14 residues. V lost 0 bases to trimming and J lost 4 bases, with 10 bases between them. Germline CDR1 reads SGHRS; CDR2 reads YFSETQ. Here the CDR3 reads CASSLEAGITEAFF. The CDR3 nucleotides read TGCGCCAGCAGCTTGGAGGCAGGGATCACTGAAGCTTTCTTT.

V and J are TRBV28 and TRBJ2-3; TRBD1 matches at 8 bases. Germline trimming cut 2 bases from V and 6 bases from J; bases unmatched to any gene: 10. The CDR3 covers 16 residues. Per the germline V gene, CDR1 is MDHEN and CDR2 is SYDVKM. As DNA, the CDR3 is TGTGCCAGCAGTTTAACACAGGGGGTCCCCCCCGATACGCAGTATTTT. Translation gives CASSLTQGVPPDTQYF. Combining the CDR3 with reference TRBV28 and TRBJ2-3 gives the whole variable domain DVKVTQSSRYLVKRTGEKVFLECVQDMDHENMFWYRQDPGLGLRLIYFSYDVKMKEKGDIPEGYSVSREKKERFSLILESASTNQTSMYLCASSLTQGVPPDTQYFGPGTRLTVL.

The gene calls are TRBV6-5 and TRBJ1-1; D gene unclear. Trimming removed 6 bases at V and 4 bases at J, with 15 bases between. CDR3 length: 14 amino acids. Looked up from germline, CDR1 is MNHEY and CDR2 is SVGAGI. This CDR3 is CASSGETPGTEAFF. In DNA form, the CDR3 reads TGTGCCAGCAGCGGAGAAACCCCCGGCACTGAAGCTTTCTTT.

This chain connects TRBV28 to TRBJ1-4, with a weak D call TRBD1 (6 bases). Germline CDR1 reads MDHEN; CDR2 reads SYDVKM. Trimming cost V 6 bases and J 8 bases, with 13 bases left between them. The CDR3 extends over 13 amino acids. The CDR3 loop is CASRNREFEKLFF. The CDR3 region has the DNA TGTGCCAGCAGGAACAGGGAGTTCGAAAAACTGTTTTTT.

The sample holds a few counts of this clone. An end of the junction does not agree with germline; a read error may underlie this. This chain connects TRBV5-4 to TRBJ2-1; the D call may be TRBD1 or TRBD2 (6 bases each). This CDR3 is 15 amino acids long. Germline loops: CDR1 SGHNT, CDR2 YYREEE (reference sequence). CDR3 protein: CASSLGGGTNLGQFF. Written as DNA, the CDR3 is TGTGCCAGCAGTTTGGGGGGCGGAACTAATCTTGGGCAGTTCTTC.

This chain joins TRBV6-5 and TRBJ2-7; D perhaps matches TRBD1 (6 bases). The V gene lost 6 bases and the J gene lost 3 bases, with 18 bases spanning the gap. The CDR3 is made up of 15 amino acids. The germline gives CDR1 MNHEY, CDR2 SVGAGI. The chain's CDR3 is CASRRQALINYEQYF. The CDR3 nucleotides read TGTGCCAGCAGACGACAGGCCTTAATAAACTACGAGCAGTACTTC.

The chain carries TRBV4-2 and TRBJ1-1; D is unresolved. The CDR3 runs to 14 residues. Trimming shortened V by 4 bases and J by 0 bases, and 9 bases separated the two germline ends. Germline assignment: CDR1 LGHNA and CDR2 YNFKEQ. CDR3 sequence reads: CASSPRSMNTEAFF. CDR3 bases: TGTGCCAGCAGCCCCCGGAGTATGAACACTGAAGCTTTCTTT.

This clone was seen just once. The rearrangement links TRBV2 to TRBJ2-3, with 8 bases lining up with TRBD2. Looked up from germline, CDR1 is SNHLY and CDR2 is FYNNEI. This CDR3 is built from 16 residues. The junction had 10 bases not matched to a gene; V was cut back by 2 bases and J by 6 bases. DNA of the CDR3: TGTGCCAGCAGTGAAATAGGCTTCGGCGGGGGGGATACGCAGTATTTT. Encoded protein: CASSEIGFGGGDTQYF.

The J gene is TRBJ1-1, the V gene TRBV5-1, with D tentatively TRBD1 (5 bases). This CDR3 has 14 amino acids. The germline gives CDR1 SGHRS, CDR2 YFSETQ. V lost 0 bases to trimming and J lost 7 bases, with 13 bases between them. CDR3 amino acids: CASSLVAGQNEAFF. In DNA form, the CDR3 reads TGCGCCAGCAGCTTGGTAGCAGGGCAAAATGAAGCTTTCTTT.

This chain links TRBV4-2 with TRBJ2-5; D unclear. CDR3 length equals 14 residues. Trimming pared 0 bases from V and 5 bases from J, leaving 10 bases between. Germline V CDR1 and CDR2: LGHNA, YNFKEQ. CDR3 region: CASSQDGPVETQYF. The CDR3 region has the DNA TGTGCCAGCAGCCAAGATGGGCCGGTGGAGACCCAGTACTTC.

This clone appeared a single time. This sequence joins TRBV6-5 and TRBJ2-5; 8 nucleotides align to TRBD1. J was trimmed by 2 bases and V by 2 bases; bases with no gene match: 4. The germline V gene has CDR1 MNHEY and CDR2 SVGAGI. The CDR3 length is 15 residues. The CDR3 reads CASSYGQGGQETQYF. CDR3 nucleotides: TGTGCCAGCAGTTACGGACAGGGAGGACAAGAGACCCAGTACTTC.

This chain links TRBV6-1 with TRBJ2-7, with 9 bases that match TRBD2. The CDR3 is made up of 15 amino acids. Germline assignment: CDR1 MNHNS and CDR2 SASEGT. V was pared by 0 bases and J by 2 bases, with 2 bases of the junction left unmatched. CDR3 nucleotides: TGTGCCAGCAGTGAAGCGACTAGCGGAGCCTACGAGCAGTACTTC. It is translated as CASSEATSGAYEQYF.

This clone has just a few counts. The V gene is TRBV5-6, the J gene TRBJ2-5, with D possibly TRBD1 on 5 matching bases. Germline-derived CDR1 and CDR2 are SGHDT and YYEEEE. V was clipped by 5 bases and J by 4 bases, with 15 bases between them. This CDR3 region has 14 residues. CDR3 DNA sequence: TGTGCCAGCAGTACAGGTCACTGGGGAGAGACCCAGTACTTC. Protein product: CASSTGHWGETQYF.

The rearrangement uses TRBV24-1 and TRBJ2-2, with D possibly matching TRBD1 (6 bases). CDR3 length: 13 residues. The V end lost 0 bases, the J end lost 8 bases, and 6 bases lay between the germline ends. Germline loops: CDR1 KGHDR, CDR2 SFDVKD. The CDR3 sequence is CATSDLGQGELFF. The CDR3 DNA follows: TGTGCCACCAGTGATTTGGGACAGGGGGAGCTGTTTTTT.

This chain uses TRBV29-1 with TRBJ2-7; D is unclear. Looked up from germline, CDR1 is SQVTM and CDR2 is ANQGSEA. The CDR3 loop spans 12 amino acids. V lost 3 bases and J lost 3, with 9 bases in between. The CDR3 is CSVEVESYEQYF. The DNA for the CDR3 is TGCAGCGTTGAGGTGGAGAGCTACGAGCAGTACTTC.

The V call is TRBV5-1, the J call TRBJ1-6; TRBD1 agrees at 8 bases. The CDR3 has 15 residues. Per the germline V gene, CDR1 is SGHRS and CDR2 is YFSETQ. Unmatched junction bases numbered 8, after V lost 7 bases and J lost 5 bases. CDR3 residues: CASRAAGGDNSPLHF. The DNA for the CDR3 is TGCGCCAGCCGTGCGGCAGGGGGCGATAATTCACCCCTCCACTTT.

This clone has only a few counts. The J gene is TRBJ1-2, the V gene TRBV6-6; 7 bases align to TRBD1. The CDR3 is 13 residues long. CDR1 is MNHNY and CDR2 is SVGAGI in the germline V gene (reference sequence). Trimming took 4 bases from V and 2 from J; bases not matched to a gene: 1. The DNA of the CDR3 is TGTGCCAGCAGTTCACAGGGGAACTATGGCTACACCTTC. Protein sequence: CASSSQGNYGYTF.

The rearrangement uses TRBV6-2 or TRBV6-3 and TRBJ2-7; D is possibly TRBD2 (6 bases). Germline V gene sequence: CDR1 MNHEY, CDR2 SVGEGT. Deletions cut 5 bases from V and 4 bases from J, with 6 bases between. The length of the CDR3 is 11 residues. The CDR3 loop reads CASSGGYEQYF. CDR3 DNA sequence: TGTGCCAGCAGTGGGGGGTACGAGCAGTACTTC.

The V call is TRBV5-6, the J call TRBJ2-3, with 12 bases identical to TRBD2. The CDR3 sequence is 17 residues long. The V gene end was trimmed by 3 bases and the J gene end by 1 base; junction bases not matched to a gene: 6. Germline loops: CDR1 SGHDT, CDR2 YYEEEE. As DNA, the CDR3 is TGTGCCAGCAGCTCACTAGCGGGGGGATCCCGCACAGATACGCAGTATTTT. This codes for CASSSLAGGSRTDTQYF.

The J gene is TRBJ2-7, the V gene TRBV3-1 (or the pseudogene TRBV3-2); 8 nucleotides line up with TRBD1. Germline CDR1 LGHDT, CDR2 YNNKEL (reference sequence). The CDR3 loop spans 13 amino acids. V trimming: 4 bases; J trimming: 5 bases; junction bases outside the gene matches: 4. The DNA for the CDR3 is TGTGCCAGCAGCCTAGGACAGGGCCACGAGCAGTACTTC. This translates into CASSLGQGHEQYF.

This chain joins TRBV2 and TRBJ2-1; TRBD2 matches 11 bases. The CDR3 consists of 14 residues. Germline V CDR1 and CDR2: SNHLY, FYNNEI. J was trimmed by 4 bases and V by 6 bases; bases with no gene match: 2. CDR3 in amino acids: CASRTSGDYNEQFF. The CDR3 DNA is TGTGCCAGCAGGACTAGCGGGGATTACAATGAGCAGTTCTTC.